This TCR beta chain emerged from a study of blood T cell repertoires in COVID-19. Study-wide context: The samples span acute and convalescent COVID-19 from the United States, Italy and Spain.

Germline V lookup: CDR1 MDHEN, CDR2 SYDVKM. Trimming cost V 4 bases and J 4 bases; bases outside gene matches: 9. CDR3 length equals 15 residues. Using immunoSEQ multiplex PCR, the repertoire was profiled, and TCRdb retains in-frame clones only, with some absent. This table holds approximately 91,000 clones, roughly 85% found once. This receptor was obtained from a man aged 70-80 years with acute or convalescent COVID-19. The V call is TRBV28, the J call TRBJ1-1; 7 nucleotides align to TRBD1. The sample comprised peripheral blood. CDR3: CASSSRQGLGTEAFF. The CDR3 region has the DNA TGTGCCAGCAGTTCTCGACAGGGTTTGGGCACTGAAGCTTTCTTT.